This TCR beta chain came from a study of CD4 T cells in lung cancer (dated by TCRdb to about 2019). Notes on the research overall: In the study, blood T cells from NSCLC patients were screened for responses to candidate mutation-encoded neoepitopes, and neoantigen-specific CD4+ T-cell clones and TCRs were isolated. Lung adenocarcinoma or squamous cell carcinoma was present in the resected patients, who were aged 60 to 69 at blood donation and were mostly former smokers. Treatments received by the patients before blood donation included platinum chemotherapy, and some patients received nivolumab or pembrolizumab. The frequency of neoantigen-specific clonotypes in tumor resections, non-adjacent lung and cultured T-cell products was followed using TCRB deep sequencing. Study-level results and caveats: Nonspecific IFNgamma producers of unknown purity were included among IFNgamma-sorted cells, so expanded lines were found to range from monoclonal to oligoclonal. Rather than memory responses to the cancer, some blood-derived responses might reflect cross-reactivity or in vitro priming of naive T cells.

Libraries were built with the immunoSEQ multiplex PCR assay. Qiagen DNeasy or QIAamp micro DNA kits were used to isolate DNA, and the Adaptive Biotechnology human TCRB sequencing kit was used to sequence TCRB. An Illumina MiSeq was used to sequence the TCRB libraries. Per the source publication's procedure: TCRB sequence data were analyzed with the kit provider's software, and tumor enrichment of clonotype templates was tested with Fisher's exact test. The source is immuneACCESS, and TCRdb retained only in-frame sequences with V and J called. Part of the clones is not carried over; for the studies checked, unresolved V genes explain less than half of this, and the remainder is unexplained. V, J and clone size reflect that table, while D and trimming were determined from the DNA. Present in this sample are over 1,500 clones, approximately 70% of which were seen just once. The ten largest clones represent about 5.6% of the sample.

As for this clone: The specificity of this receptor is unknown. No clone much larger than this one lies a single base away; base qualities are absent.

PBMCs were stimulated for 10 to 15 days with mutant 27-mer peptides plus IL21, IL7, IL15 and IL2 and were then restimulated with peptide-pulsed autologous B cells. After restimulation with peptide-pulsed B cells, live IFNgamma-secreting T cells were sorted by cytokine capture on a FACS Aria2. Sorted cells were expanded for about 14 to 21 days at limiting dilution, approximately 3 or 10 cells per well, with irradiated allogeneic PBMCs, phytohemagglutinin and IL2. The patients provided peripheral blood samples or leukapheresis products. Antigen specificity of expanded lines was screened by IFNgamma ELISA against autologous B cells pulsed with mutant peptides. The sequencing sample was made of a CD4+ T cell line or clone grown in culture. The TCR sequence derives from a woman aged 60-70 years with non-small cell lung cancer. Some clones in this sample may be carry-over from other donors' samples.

The nucleotide sequence reads TGTGCCAGCAGCTATCCGGGACCCTGGGATGAGCAGTTCTTC. It encodes CASSYPGPWDEQFF. This chain joins TRBV7-9 to TRBJ2-1; the D segment might be TRBD1 or TRBD2, since each matches 5 bases. Looking up the germline V gene (reference sequence) yields CDR1 SEHNR and CDR2 FQNEAQ. Inclusive of the bounding cysteine and phenylalanine, the CDR3 is 14 residues long. The sequence is cut down to CDR3 DNA, 42 bases in frame from base 1. The trim is 4 bases for V and 8 bases for J, with a gap of 15 bases between the germline ends. The CDR3 plus the reference TRBV7-9 and TRBJ2-1 genes for the other parts give the full variable domain: DTGVSQNPRHKITKRGQNVTFRCDPISEHNRLYWYRQTLGQGPEFLTYFQNEAQLEKSRLLSDRFSAERPKGSFSTLEIQRTEQGDSAMYLCASSYPGPWDEQFFGPGTRLTVL.